A single sample gave rise to the 9 T cell receptor beta chains below, sequenced in a study of control samples from healthy donors and cancer patients. Libraries were prepared by immunoSEQ multiplex PCR; TCRdb keeps only in-frame clonotypes and omits some of them. The table records 150,000 to 200,000 clones, about nine tenths of them present only once. The sample was blood. The source is a woman aged 30 to 39 in good health.

This CDR3 is CASSLEWGSNEQFF. The CDR3 nucleotides read TGTGCCAGCAGCTTGGAGTGGGGGAGCAATGAGCAGTTCTTC. V gene TRBV5-5 combines with J gene TRBJ2-1; tentatively, D is TRBD1 or TRBD2 (5 bases each). The V end was cut by 0 bases, the J end by 6 bases, with 10 bases between. CDR1 SGHKS and CDR2 YYEKEE come from the germline V gene (reference sequence). The CDR3 loop spans 14 amino acids.

This clone was counted between two and nine times. This sequence joins TRBV4-1 and TRBJ1-2; D is undetermined. Between the trimmed V and J ends, which lost 1 base and 4 bases, there was a span of 10 bases. The germline V gene encodes CDR1 MGHRA and CDR2 YSYEKL. The CDR3 is made up of 14 amino acids. The CDR3 DNA is TGCGCCAGCAGCCAAGCCTGGACGGCCTATGGCTACACCTTC. Protein: CASSQAWTAYGYTF.

The chain joins TRBV24-1 to TRBJ2-2; D tentatively reads TRBD1 or TRBD2 (6 bases each). This CDR3 contains 13 residues. Germline values: CDR1 KGHDR, CDR2 SFDVKD. Trimming pared 9 bases from V and 4 bases from J, leaving 11 bases between. CDR3 nucleotides: TGTGCCACCGCGGGACACTCCACCGGGGAGCTGTTTTTT. Translated: CATAGHSTGELFF.

The V call is TRBV7-9, the J call TRBJ2-5; no reliable D call. The J call may be incorrect, as the DNA end agrees better with TRBJ2-7. CDR3 length: 14 amino acids. The germline V gene encodes CDR1 SEHNR and CDR2 FQNEAQ (reference sequence). The chain's CDR3 is CASSPGRSPYEQYF. In DNA form, the CDR3 reads TGTGCCAGCAGCCCCGGACGGAGCCCCTACGAGCAGTACTTC.

This sequence joins TRBV19 and TRBJ2-7, with D perhaps being TRBD1 or TRBD2 (5 bases each). V was trimmed by 3 bases and J by 5 bases, leaving 14 bases between them. This CDR3 has 14 amino acids. The germline gives CDR1 LNHDA, CDR2 SQIVND (reference sequence). CDR3 nucleotides: TGTGCCAGTAGTATTCGGGCAGGGAGCAACGAGCAGTACTTC. It yields the protein CASSIRAGSNEQYF.

The rearrangement joins TRBV6-2 or TRBV6-3 to TRBJ1-2, with no clear D. The V gene lost 3 bases and the J gene lost 8 bases, with 10 bases spanning the gap. This CDR3 is 12 amino acids long. The germline V gene encodes CDR1 MNHEY and CDR2 SVGEGT. The CDR3 nucleotides read TGTGCCAGCAGTTATGGCAGATGGGGCTACACCTTC. Its protein product is CASSYGRWGYTF.

This chain connects TRBV7-3 to TRBJ2-2; D call uncertain. There are 13 residues in the CDR3. The V end lost 5 bases, the J end lost 2 bases, and 6 bases lay between the germline ends. From germline, CDR1 is SGHTA and CDR2 FQGTGA. CDR3 bases: TGTGCCAGCAGCCCCGATAACACCGGGGAGCTGTTTTTT. This gives the protein CASSPDNTGELFF.

V usage is TRBV2 and J usage is TRBJ1-2; weak D call: TRBD1 (5 bases). The CDR3 contains 14 residues. The V gene lost 0 bases and the J gene lost 5 bases, with 10 bases spanning the gap. Germline-derived CDR1 and CDR2 are SNHLY and FYNNEI. In nucleotides, the CDR3 is TGTGCCAGCAGTGAAGCTCAGGGAGTGTATGGCTACACCTTC. It is translated as CASSEAQGVYGYTF.

The V gene is TRBV2, the J gene TRBJ1-1; the D gene is possibly TRBD1 (6 bases). Germline V gene sequence: CDR1 SNHLY, CDR2 FYNNEI. This CDR3 has 11 residues. V dropped 3 bases and J dropped 10 bases, with 9 bases sitting between them. The DNA of the CDR3 is TGTGCCAGCAGTGAGTTAGGGGGAGCTTTCTTT. It codes for CASSELGGAFF.